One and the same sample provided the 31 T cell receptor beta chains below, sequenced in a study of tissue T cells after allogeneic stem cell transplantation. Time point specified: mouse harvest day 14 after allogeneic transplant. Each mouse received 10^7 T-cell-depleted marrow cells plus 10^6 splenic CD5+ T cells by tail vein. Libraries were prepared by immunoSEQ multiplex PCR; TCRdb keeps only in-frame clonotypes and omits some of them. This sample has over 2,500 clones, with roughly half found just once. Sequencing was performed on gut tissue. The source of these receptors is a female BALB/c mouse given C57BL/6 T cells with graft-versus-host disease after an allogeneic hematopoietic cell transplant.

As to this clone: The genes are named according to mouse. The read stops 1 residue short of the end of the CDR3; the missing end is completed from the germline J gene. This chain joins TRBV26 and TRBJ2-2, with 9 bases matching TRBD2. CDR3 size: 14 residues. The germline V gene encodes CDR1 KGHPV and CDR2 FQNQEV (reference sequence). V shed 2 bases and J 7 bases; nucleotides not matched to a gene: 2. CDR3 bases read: TGTGCCAGCAGTCTGATGGGGGGGCGCGGGCAGCTCTAC. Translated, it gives CASSLMGGRGQLY. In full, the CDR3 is CASSLMGGRGQLYF. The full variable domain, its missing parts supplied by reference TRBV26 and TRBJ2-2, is NSKVIQTPRYLVKGQGQKAKMRCIPEKGHPVVFWYQQNKNNEFKFLINFQNQEVLQQIDMTEKRFSAECPSNSPCSLEIQSSEAGDSALYLCASSLMGGRGQLYFGEGSKLTVL.

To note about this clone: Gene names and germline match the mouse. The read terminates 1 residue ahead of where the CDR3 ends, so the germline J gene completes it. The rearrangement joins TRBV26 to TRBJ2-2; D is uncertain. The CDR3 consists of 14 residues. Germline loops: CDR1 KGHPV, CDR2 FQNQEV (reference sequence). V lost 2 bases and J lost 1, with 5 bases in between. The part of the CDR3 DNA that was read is TGTGCCAGCAGTCTGCGAATAAACACCGGGCAGCTCTAC. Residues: CASSLRINTGQLY. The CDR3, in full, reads CASSLRINTGQLYF. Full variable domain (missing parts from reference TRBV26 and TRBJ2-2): NSKVIQTPRYLVKGQGQKAKMRCIPEKGHPVVFWYQQNKNNEFKFLINFQNQEVLQQIDMTEKRFSAECPSNSPCSLEIQSSEAGDSALYLCASSLRINTGQLYFGEGSKLTVL.

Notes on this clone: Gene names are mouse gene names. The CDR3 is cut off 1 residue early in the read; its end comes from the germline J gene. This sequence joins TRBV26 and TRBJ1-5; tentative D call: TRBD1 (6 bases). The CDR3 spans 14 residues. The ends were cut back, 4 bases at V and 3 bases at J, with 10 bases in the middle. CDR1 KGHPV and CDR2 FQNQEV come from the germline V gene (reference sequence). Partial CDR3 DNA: TGTGCCAGCAGTCCGGGACACCTCAACCAGGCTCCGCTT. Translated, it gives CASSPGHLNQAPL. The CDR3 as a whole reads CASSPGHLNQAPLF. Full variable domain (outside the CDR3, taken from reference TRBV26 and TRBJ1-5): NSKVIQTPRYLVKGQGQKAKMRCIPEKGHPVVFWYQQNKNNEFKFLINFQNQEVLQQIDMTEKRFSAECPSNSPCSLEIQSSEAGDSALYLCASSPGHLNQAPLFGEGTRLSVL.

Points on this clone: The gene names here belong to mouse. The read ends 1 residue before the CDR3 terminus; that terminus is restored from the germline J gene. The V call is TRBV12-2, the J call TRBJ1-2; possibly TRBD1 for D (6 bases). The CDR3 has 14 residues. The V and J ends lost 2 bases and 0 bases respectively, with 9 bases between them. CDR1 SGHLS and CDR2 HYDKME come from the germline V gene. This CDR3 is CASSHGTTNSDYTF. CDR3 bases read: TGTGCCAGCTCTCACGGGACAACAAACTCCGACTACACC.

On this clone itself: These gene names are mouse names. The CDR3 reads CASSVGQISNERLFF. The CDR3 DNA, read in part, is TGTGCAAGCAGCGTGGGACAGATTTCCAACGAAAGATTATTT. The chain is built from TRBV16 and TRBJ1-4; 7 bases match TRBD1. The read comes to an end 1 residue before the CDR3 does, leaving the germline J gene to fill in the end. In germline, CDR1 is SGHSA, CDR2 FRNQAP. The CDR3 loop spans 15 amino acids. V shed 5 bases and J 0 bases; nucleotides not matched to a gene: 3.

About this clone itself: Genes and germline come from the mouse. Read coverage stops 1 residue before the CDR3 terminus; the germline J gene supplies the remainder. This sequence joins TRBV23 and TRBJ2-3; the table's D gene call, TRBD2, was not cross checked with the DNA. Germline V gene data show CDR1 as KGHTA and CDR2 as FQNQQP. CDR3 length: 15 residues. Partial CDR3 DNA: TGCTCCAGCAGTCAAAGTAGACTGGGCGCAGAAACGCTGTAT. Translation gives CSSSQSRLGAETLY. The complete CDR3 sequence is CSSSQSRLGAETLYF.

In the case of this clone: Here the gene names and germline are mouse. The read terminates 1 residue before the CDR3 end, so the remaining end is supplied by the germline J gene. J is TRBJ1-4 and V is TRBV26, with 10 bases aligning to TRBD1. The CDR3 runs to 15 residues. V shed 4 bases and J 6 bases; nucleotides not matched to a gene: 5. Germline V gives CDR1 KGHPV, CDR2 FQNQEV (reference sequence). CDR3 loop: CASSPGQGRDERLFF. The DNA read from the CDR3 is TGTGCCAGCAGTCCGGGACAGGGGAGGGACGAAAGATTATTT.

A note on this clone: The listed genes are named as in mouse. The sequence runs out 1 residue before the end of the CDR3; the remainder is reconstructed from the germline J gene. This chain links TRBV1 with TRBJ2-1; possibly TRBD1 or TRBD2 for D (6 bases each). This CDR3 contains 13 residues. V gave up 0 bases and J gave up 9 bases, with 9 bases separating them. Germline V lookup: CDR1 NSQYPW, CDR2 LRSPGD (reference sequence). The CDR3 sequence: CTCSADRGVEQFF. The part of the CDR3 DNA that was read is TGCACCTGCAGTGCAGATAGGGGGGTTGAGCAGTTC.

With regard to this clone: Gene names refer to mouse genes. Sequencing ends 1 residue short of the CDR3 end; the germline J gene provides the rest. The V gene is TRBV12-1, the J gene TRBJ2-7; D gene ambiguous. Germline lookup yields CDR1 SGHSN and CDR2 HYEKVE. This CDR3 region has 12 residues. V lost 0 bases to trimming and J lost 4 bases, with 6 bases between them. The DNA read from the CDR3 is TGTGCCAGCTCTCTCGTGGGTTATGAACAGTAC. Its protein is CASSLVGYEQY. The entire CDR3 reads CASSLVGYEQYF.

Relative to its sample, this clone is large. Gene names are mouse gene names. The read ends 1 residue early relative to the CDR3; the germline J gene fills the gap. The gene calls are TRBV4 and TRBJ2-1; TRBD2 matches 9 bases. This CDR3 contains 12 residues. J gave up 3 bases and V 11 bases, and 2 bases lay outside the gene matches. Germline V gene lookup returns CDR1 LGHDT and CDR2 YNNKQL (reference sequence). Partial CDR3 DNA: TGTGCCGACTGGGGGCTCTATGCTGAGCAGTTC. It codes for CADWGLYAEQF. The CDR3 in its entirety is CADWGLYAEQFF.

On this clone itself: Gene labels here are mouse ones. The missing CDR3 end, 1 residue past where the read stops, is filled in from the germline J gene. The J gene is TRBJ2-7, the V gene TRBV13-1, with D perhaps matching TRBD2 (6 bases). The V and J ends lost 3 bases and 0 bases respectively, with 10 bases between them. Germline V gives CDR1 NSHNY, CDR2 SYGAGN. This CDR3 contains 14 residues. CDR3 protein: CASSGTGLSYEQYF. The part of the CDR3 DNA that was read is TGTGCCAGCAGTGGAACTGGGCTCTCCTATGAACAGTAC.

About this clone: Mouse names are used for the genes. The sequenced part of the CDR3 DNA is TGTGCCAGCTCTCAGGGACTGGTAGCTGAGCAGTTC. Protein sequence: CASSQGLVAEQF. The full-length CDR3 reads as CASSQGLVAEQFF. The chain couples TRBV12-2 to TRBJ2-1; 8 nucleotides line up with TRBD2. The CDR3 end is not reached by the read, which stops 1 residue before it; the germline J gene fills it in. Germline V gene lookup returns CDR1 SGHLS and CDR2 HYDKME. The CDR3 spans 13 residues. Trimming at V came to 2 bases and at J to 7 bases, leaving 3 bases not matched to a gene. Drawing the rest from reference TRBV12-2 and TRBJ2-1, the complete variable domain is NSGVVQSPRYIIKGKGERSILKCIPISGHLSVAWYQQTQGQELKFFIQHYDKMERDKGNLPSRFSVQQFDDYHSEMNMSALELEDSAVYFCASSQGLVAEQFFGPGTRLTVL.

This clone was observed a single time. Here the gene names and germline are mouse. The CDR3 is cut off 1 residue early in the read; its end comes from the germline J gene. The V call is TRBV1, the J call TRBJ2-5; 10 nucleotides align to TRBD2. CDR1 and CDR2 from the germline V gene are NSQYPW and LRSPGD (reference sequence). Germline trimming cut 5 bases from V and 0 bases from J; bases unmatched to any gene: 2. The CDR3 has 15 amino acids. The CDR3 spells CTCSLTGGNQDTQYF. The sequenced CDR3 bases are TGCACCTGCAGTCTGACTGGGGGGAACCAAGACACCCAGTAC.

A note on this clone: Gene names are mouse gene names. This CDR3 is CASSLDAGGPSQNTLYF. The sequenced part of the CDR3 DNA is TGTGCAAGCAGCTTAGATGCGGGGGGCCCTAGTCAAAACACCTTGTAC. The chain carries TRBV16 and TRBJ2-4, with D possibly being TRBD2 (7 bases). The missing CDR3 end, 1 residue past where the read stops, is filled in from the germline J gene. This CDR3 has 17 residues. Trimming removed 0 bases at V and 0 bases at J, with 13 bases between. From germline, CDR1 is SGHSA and CDR2 FRNQAP.

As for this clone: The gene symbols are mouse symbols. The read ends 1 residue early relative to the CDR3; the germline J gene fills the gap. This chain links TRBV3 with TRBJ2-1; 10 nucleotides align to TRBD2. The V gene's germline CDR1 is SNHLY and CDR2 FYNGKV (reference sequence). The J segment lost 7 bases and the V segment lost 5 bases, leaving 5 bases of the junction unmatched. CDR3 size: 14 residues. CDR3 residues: CASSQTGGQAEQFF. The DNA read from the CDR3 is TGTGCCAGCAGCCAGACTGGGGGGCAAGCTGAGCAGTTC.

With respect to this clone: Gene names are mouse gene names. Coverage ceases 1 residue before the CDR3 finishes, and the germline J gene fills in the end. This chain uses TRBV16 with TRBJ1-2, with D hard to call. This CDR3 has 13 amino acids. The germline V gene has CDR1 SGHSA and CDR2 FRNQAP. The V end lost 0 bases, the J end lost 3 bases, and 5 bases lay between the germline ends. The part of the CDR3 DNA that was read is TGTGCAAGCAGCTTAGACGGGGACTCCGACTACACC. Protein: CASSLDGDSDYT. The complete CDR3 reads CASSLDGDSDYTF.

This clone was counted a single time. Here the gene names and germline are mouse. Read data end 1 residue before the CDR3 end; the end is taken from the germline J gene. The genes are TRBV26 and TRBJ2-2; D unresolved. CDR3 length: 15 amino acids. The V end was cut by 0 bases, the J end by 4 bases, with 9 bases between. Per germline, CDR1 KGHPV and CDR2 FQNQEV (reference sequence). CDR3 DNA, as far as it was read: TGTGCCAGCAGTCTGTCGGCAGTGGGCACCGGGCAGCTCTAC. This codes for CASSLSAVGTGQLY. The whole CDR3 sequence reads CASSLSAVGTGQLYF.

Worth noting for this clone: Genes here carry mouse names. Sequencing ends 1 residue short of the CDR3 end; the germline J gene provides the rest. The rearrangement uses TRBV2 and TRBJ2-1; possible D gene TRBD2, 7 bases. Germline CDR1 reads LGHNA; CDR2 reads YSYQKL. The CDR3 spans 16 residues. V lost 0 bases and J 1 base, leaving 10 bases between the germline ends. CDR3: CASSQDPGGNYAEQFF. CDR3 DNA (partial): TGTGCCAGCAGCCAAGACCCTGGGGGCAACTATGCTGAGCAGTTC.

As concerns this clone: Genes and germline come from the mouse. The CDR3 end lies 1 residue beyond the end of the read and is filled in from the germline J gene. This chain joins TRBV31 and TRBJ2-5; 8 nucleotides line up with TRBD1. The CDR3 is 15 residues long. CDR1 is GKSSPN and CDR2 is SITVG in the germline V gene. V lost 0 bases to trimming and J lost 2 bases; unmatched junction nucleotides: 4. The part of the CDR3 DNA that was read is TGTGCCTGGAGTCTAGAACAGGGGGGCCAAGACACCCAGTAC. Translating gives CAWSLEQGGQDTQY. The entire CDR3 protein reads CAWSLEQGGQDTQYF.

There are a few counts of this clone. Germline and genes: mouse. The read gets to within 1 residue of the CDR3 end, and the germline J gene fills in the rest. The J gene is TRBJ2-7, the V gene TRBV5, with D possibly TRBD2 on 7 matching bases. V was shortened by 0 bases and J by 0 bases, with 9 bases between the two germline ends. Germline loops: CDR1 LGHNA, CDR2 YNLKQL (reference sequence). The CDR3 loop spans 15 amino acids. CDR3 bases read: TGTGCCAGCAGCCAAGAGAGGGGGGCCTCCTATGAACAGTAC. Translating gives CASSQERGASYEQY. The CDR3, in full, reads CASSQERGASYEQYF.

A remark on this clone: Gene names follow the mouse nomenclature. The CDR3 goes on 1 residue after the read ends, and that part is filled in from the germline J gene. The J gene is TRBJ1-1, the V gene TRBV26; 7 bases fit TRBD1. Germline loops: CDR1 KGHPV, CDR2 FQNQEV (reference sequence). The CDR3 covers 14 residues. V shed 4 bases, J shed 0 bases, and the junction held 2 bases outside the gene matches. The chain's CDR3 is CASSHQGANTEVFF. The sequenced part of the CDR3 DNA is TGTGCCAGCAGTCACCAGGGGGCAAACACAGAAGTCTTC.

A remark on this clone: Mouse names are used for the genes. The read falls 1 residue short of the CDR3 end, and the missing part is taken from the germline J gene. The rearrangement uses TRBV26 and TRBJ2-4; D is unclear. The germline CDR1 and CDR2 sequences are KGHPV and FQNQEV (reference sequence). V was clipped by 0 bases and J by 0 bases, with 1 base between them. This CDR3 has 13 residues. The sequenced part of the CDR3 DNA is TGTGCCAGCAGTCTGTCTAGTCAAAACACCTTGTAC. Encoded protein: CASSLSSQNTLY. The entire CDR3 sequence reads CASSLSSQNTLYF.

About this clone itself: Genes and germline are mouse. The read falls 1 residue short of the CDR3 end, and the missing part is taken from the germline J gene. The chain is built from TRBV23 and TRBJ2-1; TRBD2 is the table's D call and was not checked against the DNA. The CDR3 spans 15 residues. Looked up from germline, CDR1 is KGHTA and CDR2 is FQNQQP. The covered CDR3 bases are TGCTCCAGCAGTCAAGGGGACTGGGGCTATGCTGAGCAGTTC. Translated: CSSSQGDWGYAEQF. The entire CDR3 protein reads CSSSQGDWGYAEQFF. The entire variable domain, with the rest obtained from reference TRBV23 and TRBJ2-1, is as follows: DAAVTQKPRYLIKMKGQEAEMKCIPEKGHTAVFWYQQKQSKELKFLIYFQNQQPLDQIDMVKERFSAVCPSSSLCSLGIRTCEAEDSALYLCSSSQGDWGYAEQFFGPGTRLTVL.

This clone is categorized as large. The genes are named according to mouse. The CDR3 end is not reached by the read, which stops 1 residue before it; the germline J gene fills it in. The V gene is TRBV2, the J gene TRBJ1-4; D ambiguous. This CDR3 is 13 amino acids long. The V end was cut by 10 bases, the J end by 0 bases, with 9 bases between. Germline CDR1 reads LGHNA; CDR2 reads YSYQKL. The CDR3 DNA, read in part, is TGTGCCACCGGAACAATTTCCAACGAAAGATTATTT. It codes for CATGTISNERLF. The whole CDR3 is CATGTISNERLFF.

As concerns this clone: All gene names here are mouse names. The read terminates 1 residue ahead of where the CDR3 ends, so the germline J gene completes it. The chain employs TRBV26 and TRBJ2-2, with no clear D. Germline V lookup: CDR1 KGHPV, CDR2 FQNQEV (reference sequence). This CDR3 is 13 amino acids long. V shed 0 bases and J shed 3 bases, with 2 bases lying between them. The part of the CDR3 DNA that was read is TGTGCCAGCAGTCTGTCAGACACCGGGCAGCTCTAC. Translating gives CASSLSDTGQLY. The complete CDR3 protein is CASSLSDTGQLYF.

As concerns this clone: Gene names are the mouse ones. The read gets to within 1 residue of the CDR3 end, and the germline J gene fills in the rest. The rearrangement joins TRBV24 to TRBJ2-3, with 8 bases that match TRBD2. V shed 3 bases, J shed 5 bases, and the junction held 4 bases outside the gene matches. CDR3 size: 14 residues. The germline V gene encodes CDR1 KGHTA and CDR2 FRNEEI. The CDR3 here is CASSLLGTGETLYF. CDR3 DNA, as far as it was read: TGTGCCAGCAGTCTCCTCGGGACTGGAGAAACGCTGTAT.

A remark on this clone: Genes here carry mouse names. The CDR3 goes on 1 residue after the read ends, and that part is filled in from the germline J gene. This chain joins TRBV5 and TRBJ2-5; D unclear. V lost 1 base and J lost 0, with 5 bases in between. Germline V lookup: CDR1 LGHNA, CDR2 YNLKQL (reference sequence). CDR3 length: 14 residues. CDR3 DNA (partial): TGTGCCAGCAGCCAAGGGATTAACCAAGACACCCAGTAC. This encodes CASSQGINQDTQY. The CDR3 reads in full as CASSQGINQDTQYF.

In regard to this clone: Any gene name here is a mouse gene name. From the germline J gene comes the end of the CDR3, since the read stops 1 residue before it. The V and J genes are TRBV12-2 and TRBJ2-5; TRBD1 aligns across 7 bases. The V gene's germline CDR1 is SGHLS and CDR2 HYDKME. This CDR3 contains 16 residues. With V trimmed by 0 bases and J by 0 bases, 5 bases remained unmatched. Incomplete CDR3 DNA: TGTGCCAGCTCTCTCGGCAGGGGGAATAACCAAGACACCCAGTAC. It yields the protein CASSLGRGNNQDTQY. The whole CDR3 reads CASSLGRGNNQDTQYF. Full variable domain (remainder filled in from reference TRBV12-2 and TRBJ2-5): NSGVVQSPRYIIKGKGERSILKCIPISGHLSVAWYQQTQGQELKFFIQHYDKMERDKGNLPSRFSVQQFDDYHSEMNMSALELEDSAVYFCASSLGRGNNQDTQYFGPGTRLLVL.

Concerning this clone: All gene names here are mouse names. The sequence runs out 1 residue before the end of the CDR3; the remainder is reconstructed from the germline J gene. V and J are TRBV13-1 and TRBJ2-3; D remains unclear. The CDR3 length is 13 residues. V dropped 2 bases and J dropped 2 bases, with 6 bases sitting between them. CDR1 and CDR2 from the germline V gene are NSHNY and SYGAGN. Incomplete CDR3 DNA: TGTGCCAGCAGTGAGCACAATGCAGAAACGCTGTAT. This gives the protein CASSEHNAETLY. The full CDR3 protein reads CASSEHNAETLYF.

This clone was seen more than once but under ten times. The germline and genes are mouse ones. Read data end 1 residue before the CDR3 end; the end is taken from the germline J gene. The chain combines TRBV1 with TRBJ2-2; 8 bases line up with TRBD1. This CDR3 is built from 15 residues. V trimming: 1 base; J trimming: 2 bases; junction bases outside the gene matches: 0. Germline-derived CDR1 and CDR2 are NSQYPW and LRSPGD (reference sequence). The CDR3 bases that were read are TGCACCTGCAGTGCAGCAGGGGGCAACACCGGGCAGCTCTAC. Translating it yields CTCSAAGGNTGQLY. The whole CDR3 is CTCSAAGGNTGQLYF.

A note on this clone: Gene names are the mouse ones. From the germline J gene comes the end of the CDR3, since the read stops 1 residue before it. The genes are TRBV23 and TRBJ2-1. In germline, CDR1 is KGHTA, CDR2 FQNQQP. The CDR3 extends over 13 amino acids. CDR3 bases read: TGCTCCAGCAGTCAAAATAACTATGCTGAGCAGTTC. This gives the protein CSSSQNNYAEQF. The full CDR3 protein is CSSSQNNYAEQFF.